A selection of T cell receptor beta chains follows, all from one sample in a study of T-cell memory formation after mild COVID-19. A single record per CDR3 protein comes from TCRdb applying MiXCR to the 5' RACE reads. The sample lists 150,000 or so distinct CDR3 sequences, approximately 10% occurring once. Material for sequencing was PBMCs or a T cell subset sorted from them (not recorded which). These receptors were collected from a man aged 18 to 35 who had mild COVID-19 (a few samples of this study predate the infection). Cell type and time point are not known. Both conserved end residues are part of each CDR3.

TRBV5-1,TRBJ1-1,CASGLENTEAFF
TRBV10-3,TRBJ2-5,CAISDRGAQETQYF
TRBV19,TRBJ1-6,CAGNRAYNSPLHF
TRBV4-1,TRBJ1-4,CASSQAGEGREKLFF
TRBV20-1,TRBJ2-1,CSASTGGAPYNEQFF
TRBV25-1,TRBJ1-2,CATLGTGTYGYTF
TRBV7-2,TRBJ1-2,CASSLSGSGGSGYGYTF
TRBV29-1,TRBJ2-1,CSVASPWDEQFF
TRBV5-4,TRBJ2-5,CASSLPGPETQYF
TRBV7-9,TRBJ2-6,CASRRGQTSGANVLTF
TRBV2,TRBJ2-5,CASSEEETQYF
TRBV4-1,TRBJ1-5,CASSPGPMGSSNQPQHF
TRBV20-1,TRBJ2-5,CSAREAPLQETQYF
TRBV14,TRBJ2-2,CASSHGKGQIGELFF
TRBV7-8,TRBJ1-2,CASSLALEGRGYTF
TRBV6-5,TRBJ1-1,CASTETGLGLGEAFF
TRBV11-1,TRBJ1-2,CASSLNSGSFLGYTF
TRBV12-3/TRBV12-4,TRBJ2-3,CASSSSGQGGKYF
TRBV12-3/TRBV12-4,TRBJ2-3,CASRFRAGGTQYF
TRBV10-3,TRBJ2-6,CAISRVQGSGANVLTF
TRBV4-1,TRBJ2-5,CASSQDPGNWETQYF